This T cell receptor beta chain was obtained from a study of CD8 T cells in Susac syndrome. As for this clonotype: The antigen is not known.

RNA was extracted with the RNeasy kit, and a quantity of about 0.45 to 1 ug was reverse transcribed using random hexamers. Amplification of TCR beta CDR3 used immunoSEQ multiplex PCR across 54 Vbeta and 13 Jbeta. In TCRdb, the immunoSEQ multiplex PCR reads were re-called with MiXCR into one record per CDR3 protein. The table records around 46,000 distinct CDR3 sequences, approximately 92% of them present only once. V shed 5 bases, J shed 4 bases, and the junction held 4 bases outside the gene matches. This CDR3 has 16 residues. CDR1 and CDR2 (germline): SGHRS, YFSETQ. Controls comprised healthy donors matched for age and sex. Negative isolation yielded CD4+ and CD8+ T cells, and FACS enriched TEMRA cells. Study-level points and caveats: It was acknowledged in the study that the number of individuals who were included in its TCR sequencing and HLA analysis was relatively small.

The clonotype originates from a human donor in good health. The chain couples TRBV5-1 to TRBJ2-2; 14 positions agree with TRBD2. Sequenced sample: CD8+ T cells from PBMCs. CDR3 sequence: CASSSGLAGGTGELFF. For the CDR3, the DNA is TGCGCCAGCAGTTCCGGACTAGCGGGAGGCACCGGGGAGCTGTTTTTT.